Sequencing of this TCR beta chain was carried out in a study of early T cells in non-severe SARS-CoV-2 infection. V lost 5 bases to trimming and J lost 5 bases; unmatched junction nucleotides: 10. The length of the CDR3 is 17 residues. TCRdb reprocessed the 5' RACE reads with MiXCR, giving one entry per CDR3 protein. The table lists tens of thousands of distinct CDR3 sequences, 6% to 7% of them singletons. The sequence came from an adult who was a healthcare worker with PCR-confirmed SARS-CoV-2 infection or an uninfected control (not recorded which). This sequence joins TRBV12-3 or TRBV12-4 and TRBJ2-2; 11 positions match TRBD2. Material: whole blood. CDR3 sequence (DNA): TGTGCCAGCAGTGAAATTCTAGCGGGGGGACTGACCGGGGAGCTGTTTTTT. Protein product: CASSEILAGGLTGELFF.